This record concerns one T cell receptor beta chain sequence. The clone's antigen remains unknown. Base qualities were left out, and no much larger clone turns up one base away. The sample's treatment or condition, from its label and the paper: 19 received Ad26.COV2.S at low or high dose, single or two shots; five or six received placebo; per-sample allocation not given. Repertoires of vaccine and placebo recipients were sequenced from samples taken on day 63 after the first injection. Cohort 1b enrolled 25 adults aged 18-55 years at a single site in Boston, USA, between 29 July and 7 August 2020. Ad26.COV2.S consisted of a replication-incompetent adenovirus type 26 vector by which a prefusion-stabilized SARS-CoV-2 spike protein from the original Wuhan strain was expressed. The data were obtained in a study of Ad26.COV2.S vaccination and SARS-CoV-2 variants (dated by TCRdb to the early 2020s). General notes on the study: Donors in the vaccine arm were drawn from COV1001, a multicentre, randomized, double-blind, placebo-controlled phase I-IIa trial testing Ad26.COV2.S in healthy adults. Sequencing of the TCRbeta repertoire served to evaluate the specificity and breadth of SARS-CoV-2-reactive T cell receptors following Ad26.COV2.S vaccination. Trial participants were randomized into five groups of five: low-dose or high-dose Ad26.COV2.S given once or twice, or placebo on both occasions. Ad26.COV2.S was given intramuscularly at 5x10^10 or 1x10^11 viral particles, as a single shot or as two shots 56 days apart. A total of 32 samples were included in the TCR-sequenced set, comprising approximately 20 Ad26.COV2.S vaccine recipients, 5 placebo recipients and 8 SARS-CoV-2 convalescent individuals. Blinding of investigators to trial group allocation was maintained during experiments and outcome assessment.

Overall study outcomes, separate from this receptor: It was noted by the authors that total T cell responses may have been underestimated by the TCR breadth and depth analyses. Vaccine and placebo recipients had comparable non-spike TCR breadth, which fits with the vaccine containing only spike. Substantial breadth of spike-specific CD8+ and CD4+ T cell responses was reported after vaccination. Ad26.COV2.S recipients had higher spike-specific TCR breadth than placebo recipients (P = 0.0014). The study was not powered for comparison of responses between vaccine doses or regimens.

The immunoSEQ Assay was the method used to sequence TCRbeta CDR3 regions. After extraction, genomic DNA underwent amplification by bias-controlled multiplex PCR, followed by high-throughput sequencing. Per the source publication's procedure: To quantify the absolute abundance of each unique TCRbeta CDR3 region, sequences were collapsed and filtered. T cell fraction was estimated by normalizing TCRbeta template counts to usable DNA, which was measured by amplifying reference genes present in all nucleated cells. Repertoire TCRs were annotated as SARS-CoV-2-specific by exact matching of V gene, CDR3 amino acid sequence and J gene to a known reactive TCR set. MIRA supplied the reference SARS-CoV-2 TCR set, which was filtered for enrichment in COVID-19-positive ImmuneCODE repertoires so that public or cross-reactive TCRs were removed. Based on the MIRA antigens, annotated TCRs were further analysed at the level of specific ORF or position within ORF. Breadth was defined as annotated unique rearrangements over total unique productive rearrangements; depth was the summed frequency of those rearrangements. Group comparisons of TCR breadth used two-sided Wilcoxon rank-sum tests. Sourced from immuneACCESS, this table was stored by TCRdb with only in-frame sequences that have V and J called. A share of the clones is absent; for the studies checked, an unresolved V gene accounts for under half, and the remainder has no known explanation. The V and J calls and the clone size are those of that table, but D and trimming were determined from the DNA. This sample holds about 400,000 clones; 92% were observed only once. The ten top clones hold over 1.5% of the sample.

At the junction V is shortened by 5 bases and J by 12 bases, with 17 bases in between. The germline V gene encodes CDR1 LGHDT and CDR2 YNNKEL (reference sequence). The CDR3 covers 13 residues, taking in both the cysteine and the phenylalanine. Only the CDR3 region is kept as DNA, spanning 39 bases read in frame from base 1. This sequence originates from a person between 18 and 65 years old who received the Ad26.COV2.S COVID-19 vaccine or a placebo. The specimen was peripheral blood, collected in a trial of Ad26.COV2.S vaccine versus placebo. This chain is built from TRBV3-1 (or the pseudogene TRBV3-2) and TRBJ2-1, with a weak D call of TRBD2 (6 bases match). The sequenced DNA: TGTGCCAGCAGCTCGGGGACTCCCCTATGGCAGTTCTTC. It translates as CASSSGTPLWQFF.